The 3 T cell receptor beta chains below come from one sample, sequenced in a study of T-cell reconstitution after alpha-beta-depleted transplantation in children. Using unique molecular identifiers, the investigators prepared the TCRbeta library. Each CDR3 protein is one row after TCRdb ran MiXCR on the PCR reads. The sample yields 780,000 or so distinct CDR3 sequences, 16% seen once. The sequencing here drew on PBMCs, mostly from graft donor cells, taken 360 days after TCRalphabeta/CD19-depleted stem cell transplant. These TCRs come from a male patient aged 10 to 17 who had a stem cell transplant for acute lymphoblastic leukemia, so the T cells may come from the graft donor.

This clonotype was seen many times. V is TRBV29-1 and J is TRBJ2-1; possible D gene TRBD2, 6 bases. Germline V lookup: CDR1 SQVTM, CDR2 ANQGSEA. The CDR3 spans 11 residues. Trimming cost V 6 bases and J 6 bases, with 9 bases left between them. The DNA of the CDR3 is TGCAGCGTGCGGGACCCCAATGAGCAGTTCTTC. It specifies CSVRDPNEQFF.

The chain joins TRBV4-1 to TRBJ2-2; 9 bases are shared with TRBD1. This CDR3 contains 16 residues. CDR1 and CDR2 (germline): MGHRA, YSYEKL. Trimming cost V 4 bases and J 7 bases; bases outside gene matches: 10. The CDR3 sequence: CASSRLQGALGGELFF. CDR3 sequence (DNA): TGCGCCAGCAGCCGACTACAGGGGGCCTTAGGCGGGGAGCTGTTTTTT.

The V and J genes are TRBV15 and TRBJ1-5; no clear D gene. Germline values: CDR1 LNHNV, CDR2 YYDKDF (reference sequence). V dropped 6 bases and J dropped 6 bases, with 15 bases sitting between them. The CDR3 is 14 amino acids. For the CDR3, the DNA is TGTGCCACCAGTCATTTAGATCGGGGTCAGCCCCAGCATTTT. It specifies CATSHLDRGQPQHF.